Listed below are T cell receptor beta chains from one sample, sequenced in a study of T cell repertoires in cytomegalovirus infection. TCRdb analysed the reads with MiXCR anew, one entry per CDR3 protein. The table records about 200,000 distinct CDR3 sequences, 9.5% of them present only once. The sample taken for sequencing was PBMCs. Receptors originate from a human donor in good health (CMV status not recorded). Some clones in this sample may be carry-over from other donors' samples. Both conserved end residues are part of each CDR3. The D gene is left open where the match is weak.

j_call v_call d_call cdr3_aa
TRBJ2-2 TRBV7-2 . CASSLALAMAGELFF
TRBJ2-5 TRBV7-9 . CASARGRETQYF
TRBJ2-5 TRBV7-9 . CASSLGLGHETQYF
TRBJ1-5 TRBV7-9 . CASSSRGPDSQHF
TRBJ2-5 TRBV5-6 TRBD2 CASSFGWLAGGRETQYF
TRBJ2-1 TRBV7-8 . CASSSDLVNEQFF
TRBJ2-2 TRBV11-2 . CASNGRNTGELFF
TRBJ2-3 TRBV28 . CASRGGLNTDTQYF
TRBJ2-7 TRBV28 TRBD1 CASRQPGQREQYF
TRBJ1-5 TRBV19 TRBD1 CASSPPGQGSYSNQPQHF
TRBJ2-7 TRBV7-2 TRBD1 CASSSPGDRGLVYEQYF
TRBJ1-4 TRBV7-9 . CASSLLISEKLFF
TRBJ2-7 TRBV20-1 TRBD2 CSAERGTSGIYEQYF
TRBJ1-4 TRBV7-2 . CASSWRGGGTNEKLFF
TRBJ2-7 TRBV12-3/TRBV12-4 . CASSLVPRGVQGPVSSYEQYF
TRBJ2-1 TRBV4-3 TRBD2 CASSQRREGLYNEQFF